A selection of T cell receptor beta chains follows, all from one sample in a study of T cells in Graves' hyperthyroidism and ophthalmopathy. From the multiplex PCR reads, TCRdb called clonotypes with MiXCR, one entry per CDR3 protein. The repertoire holds fewer than 650,000 distinct CDR3 sequences, with about 14% as singletons. Sequencing was done on a sample of blood. The receptors were gathered from a young woman with Graves' ophthalmopathy. Both conserved end residues are part of each CDR3. Each record gives: CDR3 protein, CDR3 DNA, V gene, clone size, J gene, D gene. The D gene is left open where the match is weak. Only part of the rows carry a size: once, few, many, or a class if the clone is expanded.

CDR3aa: CASSFSGTSGEQYF
CDR3nt: TGTGCCAGCAGCTTCTCCGGGACTAGCGGCGAGCAGTACTTC
v_gene: TRBV7-2
abundance: many
j_gene: TRBJ2-7
d_gene: TRBD2

CDR3aa: CASSLAMGETQYF
CDR3nt: TGTGCCAGCAGCTTGGCGATGGGGGAGACCCAGTACTTC
v_gene: TRBV5-6
abundance: .
j_gene: TRBJ2-5
d_gene: .

CDR3aa: CASSFREGLEGNIQYF
CDR3nt: TGTGCCAGCAGCTTCCGGGAGGGCCTAGAGGGAAACATTCAGTACTTC
v_gene: TRBV7-2
abundance: few
j_gene: TRBJ2-4
d_gene: TRBD2

CDR3aa: CASSFHMEQYF
CDR3nt: TGCGCCAGCAGCTTCCATATGGAGCAGTACTTC
v_gene: TRBV5-1
abundance: many
j_gene: TRBJ2-7
d_gene: .

CDR3aa: CASSLRLGLAGGVQFF
CDR3nt: TGTGCCAGCAGCTTAAGGTTGGGACTAGCGGGAGGAGTGCAGTTCTTC
v_gene: TRBV11-2
abundance: .
j_gene: TRBJ2-1
d_gene: TRBD2

CDR3aa: CASSLKTGAYQPQHF
CDR3nt: TGTGCCAGCAGCTTGAAGACAGGGGCATATCAGCCCCAGCATTTT
v_gene: TRBV5-6
abundance: many
j_gene: TRBJ1-5
d_gene: TRBD1

CDR3aa: CASSQDRWEPTYEQYF
CDR3nt: TGTGCCAGCAGCCAAGATCGGTGGGAGCCTACCTACGAGCAGTACTTC
v_gene: TRBV3-1
abundance: many
j_gene: TRBJ2-7
d_gene: .

CDR3aa: CASSHGTSGRSGDNEQFF
CDR3nt: TGTGCCAGCAGCCACGGGACTAGCGGGAGAAGCGGAGACAATGAGCAGTTCTTC
v_gene: TRBV7-2
abundance: .
j_gene: TRBJ2-1
d_gene: TRBD2

CDR3aa: CASSSIRVRVQDTQYF
CDR3nt: TGTGCCAGCAGCTCAATCCGGGTCCGAGTCCAGGATACGCAGTATTTT
v_gene: TRBV7-9
abundance: .
j_gene: TRBJ2-3
d_gene: .

CDR3aa: CASSLSGRTYGYTF
CDR3nt: TGTGCCAGCAGTTTATCAGGACGGACCTATGGCTACACCTTC
v_gene: TRBV27
abundance: many
j_gene: TRBJ1-2
d_gene: .

CDR3aa: CASSKYGQGGGGTEAFF
CDR3nt: TGTGCCAGCAGCAAATACGGACAGGGAGGGGGAGGCACTGAAGCTTTCTTT
v_gene: TRBV12-3/TRBV12-4
abundance: many
j_gene: TRBJ1-1
d_gene: TRBD1

CDR3aa: CSGASPSYSSYEQYF
CDR3nt: TGCAGTGGGGCCTCCCCCTCGTACAGCTCCTACGAGCAGTACTTC
v_gene: TRBV20-1
abundance: many
j_gene: TRBJ2-7
d_gene: .

CDR3aa: CASSQGIDGYTF
CDR3nt: TGTGCCAGCAGCCAAGGTATAGATGGCTACACCTTC
v_gene: TRBV4-2
abundance: .
j_gene: TRBJ1-2
d_gene: .

CDR3aa: CASFGEEGPQHF
CDR3nt: TGTGCCAGCTTTGGTGAGGAGGGGCCCCAGCATTTT
v_gene: TRBV2
abundance: few
j_gene: TRBJ1-5
d_gene: .

CDR3aa: CASSQAPGTDRGEQYF
CDR3nt: TGCGCCAGCAGCCAGGCTCCCGGGACAGATCGTGGAGAGCAGTACTTC
v_gene: TRBV4-1
abundance: .
j_gene: TRBJ2-7
d_gene: TRBD1

CDR3aa: CATSDPTTGPGEQYF
CDR3nt: TGTGCCACCAGTGACCCCACGACAGGCCCTGGCGAGCAGTACTTC
v_gene: TRBV24-1
abundance: many
j_gene: TRBJ2-7
d_gene: .

CDR3aa: CASTGRHNEQFF
CDR3nt: TGTGCCAGCACGGGGCGTCACAATGAGCAGTTCTTC
v_gene: TRBV2
abundance: few
j_gene: TRBJ2-1
d_gene: .

CDR3aa: CASSPRTGNMNTEAFF
CDR3nt: TGTGCCAGCAGCCCTCGGACAGGGAACATGAACACTGAAGCTTTCTTT
v_gene: TRBV3-1
abundance: many
j_gene: TRBJ1-1
d_gene: TRBD1

CDR3aa: CASSVGQGLNIQYF
CDR3nt: TGTGCCAGCAGTGTAGGACAGGGATTAAACATTCAGTACTTC
v_gene: TRBV2
abundance: many
j_gene: TRBJ2-4
d_gene: TRBD1

CDR3aa: CASSPWTGALNTEAFF
CDR3nt: TGTGCCAGCAGTCCGTGGACAGGGGCCTTGAACACTGAAGCTTTCTTT
v_gene: TRBV12-3/TRBV12-4
abundance: many
j_gene: TRBJ1-1
d_gene: TRBD1

CDR3aa: CASSVRREGRNEQYF
CDR3nt: TGTGCCAGCAGTGTGCGGCGGGAGGGCAGAAACGAGCAGTACTTC
v_gene: TRBV6-1
abundance: few
j_gene: TRBJ2-7
d_gene: TRBD2

CDR3aa: CASSLRGAAGANVLTF
CDR3nt: TGTGCCAGCAGCTTGCGGGGGGCCGCTGGGGCCAACGTCCTGACTTTC
v_gene: TRBV11-3
abundance: .
j_gene: TRBJ2-6
d_gene: TRBD2

CDR3aa: CSVEVGQGMGHEQFF
CDR3nt: TGCAGCGTTGAAGTGGGACAGGGGATGGGACATGAGCAGTTCTTC
v_gene: TRBV29-1
abundance: many
j_gene: TRBJ2-1
d_gene: TRBD1

CDR3aa: CASSLASTGGIRPQHF
CDR3nt: TGTGCCAGCAGTTTAGCTTCTACAGGGGGCATTCGGCCCCAGCATTTT
v_gene: TRBV12-3/TRBV12-4
abundance: many
j_gene: TRBJ1-5
d_gene: TRBD1

CDR3aa: CASSYSIRGWGYNEQFF
CDR3nt: TGTGCCAGCAGTTACTCGATACGGGGGTGGGGCTACAATGAGCAGTTCTTC
v_gene: TRBV6-5
abundance: few
j_gene: TRBJ2-1
d_gene: .

CDR3aa: CASSSFGRNSPFISGANVLTF
CDR3nt: TGTGCCAGCAGTTCGTTCGGACGGAACTCACCCTTTATCTCTGGGGCCAACGTCCTGACTTTC
v_gene: TRBV27
abundance: .
j_gene: TRBJ2-6
d_gene: .

CDR3aa: CASLSGQGTYEQYF
CDR3nt: TGTGCCAGCCTTTCGGGACAGGGAACCTACGAGCAGTACTTC
v_gene: TRBV28
abundance: many
j_gene: TRBJ2-7
d_gene: TRBD1

CDR3aa: CASSSRGRPVNTQYF
CDR3nt: TGTGCCAGCAGCTCCCGAGGACGTCCGGTGAATACGCAGTATTTT
v_gene: TRBV7-9
abundance: many
j_gene: TRBJ2-3
d_gene: .

CDR3aa: CAWSETGPRAFF
CDR3nt: TGTGCCTGGAGCGAAACAGGACCCAGAGCTTTCTTT
v_gene: TRBV30
abundance: many
j_gene: TRBJ1-1
d_gene: .

CDR3aa: CASSGTSGAFDTQYF
CDR3nt: TGTGCCAGCAGCGGGACTAGCGGGGCCTTTGATACGCAGTATTTT
v_gene: TRBV6-1
abundance: few
j_gene: TRBJ2-3
d_gene: TRBD2

CDR3aa: CASSSLRDLSYEQYF
CDR3nt: TGTGCCAGCAGCTCCCTCCGGGACCTCTCCTACGAGCAGTACTTC
v_gene: TRBV7-2
abundance: many
j_gene: TRBJ2-7
d_gene: .